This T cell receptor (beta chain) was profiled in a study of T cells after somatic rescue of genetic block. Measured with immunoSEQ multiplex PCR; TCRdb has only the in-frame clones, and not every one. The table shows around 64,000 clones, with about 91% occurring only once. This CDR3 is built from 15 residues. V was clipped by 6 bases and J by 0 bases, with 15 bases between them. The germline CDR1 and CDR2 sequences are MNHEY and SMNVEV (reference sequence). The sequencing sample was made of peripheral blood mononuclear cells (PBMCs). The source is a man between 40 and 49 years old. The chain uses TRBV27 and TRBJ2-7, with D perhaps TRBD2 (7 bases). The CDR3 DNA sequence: TGTGCCAGCAGCCTAGGGGGGACTAACTCCTACGAGCAGTACTTC. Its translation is CASSLGGTNSYEQYF.